This is a list of T cell receptor beta chains from one sample in a study of T cell repertoires in aging, cancer and after chemotherapy. TCRdb processed the multiplex PCR reads anew with MiXCR; each CDR3 protein has one entry. The sample lists several thousand distinct CDR3 sequences, about 20% occurring once. The sequencing input was blood. Every receptor here comes from a human donor with a blood cancer. Each CDR3 is given with its conserved first and last residue. Each record gives: V gene, D gene, J gene, CDR3 protein. A D gene is named only where the DNA matches it firmly.

TRBV12-3/TRBV12-4	-	TRBJ2-1	CASRLQGRDNEQFF
TRBV12-3/TRBV12-4	TRBD2	TRBJ2-7	CASSSGGAGEQYF
TRBV5-4	TRBD2	TRBJ2-5	CASSPGERGGLETQYF
TRBV5-3	-	TRBJ2-5	CARSWARPDFVAQYF
TRBV11-1	TRBD1	TRBJ2-7	CASSFMGQGAYEQYF
TRBV9	-	TRBJ1-4	CASSPSTGGGEKLFF
TRBV29-1	TRBD1	TRBJ2-5	CSVDKGTGVKTQYF
TRBV12-3/TRBV12-4	-	TRBJ1-4	CASSFDQIIGEKLFF
TRBV11-2	-	TRBJ1-1	CASSPVWRTVNTEAFF
TRBV10-2	-	TRBJ2-7	CASSEALYEQYF
TRBV7-7	-	TRBJ2-2	CASSPAGNTGELFF
TRBV5-1	TRBD2	TRBJ2-3	CASSLALAGAGDTQYF
TRBV20-1	TRBD2	TRBJ2-1	CSAQGLSGGNPIYNEQFF
TRBV6-6	TRBD1	TRBJ1-3	CASTDRAPGNTIYF
TRBV12-3/TRBV12-4	-	TRBJ2-1	CASGPPSSYNEQFF
TRBV7-2	TRBD2	TRBJ2-5	CASSHGLAGVQETQYF